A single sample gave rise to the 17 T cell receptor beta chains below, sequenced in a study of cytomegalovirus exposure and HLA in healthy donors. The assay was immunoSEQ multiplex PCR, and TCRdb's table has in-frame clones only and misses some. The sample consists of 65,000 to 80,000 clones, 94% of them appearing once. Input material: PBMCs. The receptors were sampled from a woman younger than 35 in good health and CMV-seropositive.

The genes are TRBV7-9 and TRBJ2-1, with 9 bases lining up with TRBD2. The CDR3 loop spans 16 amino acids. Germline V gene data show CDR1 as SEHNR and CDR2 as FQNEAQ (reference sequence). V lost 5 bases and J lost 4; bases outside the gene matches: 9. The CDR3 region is CASSVSLAGAYNEQFF. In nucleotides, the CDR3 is TGTGCCAGCAGCGTAAGCTTAGCGGGGGCGTACAATGAGCAGTTCTTC.

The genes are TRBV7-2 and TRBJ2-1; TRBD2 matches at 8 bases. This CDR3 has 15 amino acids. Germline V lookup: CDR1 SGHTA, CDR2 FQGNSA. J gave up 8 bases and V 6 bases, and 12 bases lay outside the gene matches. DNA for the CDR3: TGTGCCAGCAGTCCCGGGACTAGGGAACAGGATGAGCAGTTCTTC. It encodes CASSPGTREQDEQFF.

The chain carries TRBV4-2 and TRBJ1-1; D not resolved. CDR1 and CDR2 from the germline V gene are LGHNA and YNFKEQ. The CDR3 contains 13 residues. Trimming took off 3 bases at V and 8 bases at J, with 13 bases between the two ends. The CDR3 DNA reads TGTGCCAGCAGCCAGGAGGGCGGGGTAGAAGCTTTCTTT. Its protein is CASSQEGGVEAFF.

DNA for the CDR3: TGTGCCAGCAGCGGCAGGGGTCAAGAGACCCAGTACTTC. It specifies CASSGRGQETQYF. The V and J genes are TRBV9 and TRBJ2-5; a weak D match, TRBD1 (6 bases). Germline CDR1 and CDR2: SGDLS and YYNGEE. The CDR3 is 13 amino acids. The V end lost 3 bases, the J end lost 2 bases, and 8 bases lay between the germline ends.

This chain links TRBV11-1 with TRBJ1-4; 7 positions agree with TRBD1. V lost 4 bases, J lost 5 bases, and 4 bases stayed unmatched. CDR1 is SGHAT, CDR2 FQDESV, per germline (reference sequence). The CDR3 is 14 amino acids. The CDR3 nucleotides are TGTGCCAGCAGCTCGGGACAGCTGAATGAAAAACTGTTTTTT. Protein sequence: CASSSGQLNEKLFF.

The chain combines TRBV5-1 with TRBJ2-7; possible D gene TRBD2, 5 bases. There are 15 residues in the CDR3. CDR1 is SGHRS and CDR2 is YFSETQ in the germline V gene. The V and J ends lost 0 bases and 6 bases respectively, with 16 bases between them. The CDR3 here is CASSLAPDSFTEQYF. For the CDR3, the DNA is TGCGCCAGCAGCTTGGCCCCGGACTCATTCACCGAGCAGTACTTC. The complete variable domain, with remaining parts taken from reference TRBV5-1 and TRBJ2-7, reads KAGVTQTPRYLIKTRGQQVTLSCSPISGHRSVSWYQQTPGQGLQFLFEYFSETQRNKGNFPGRFSGRQFSNSRSEMNVSTLELGDSALYLCASSLAPDSFTEQYFGPGTRLTVT.

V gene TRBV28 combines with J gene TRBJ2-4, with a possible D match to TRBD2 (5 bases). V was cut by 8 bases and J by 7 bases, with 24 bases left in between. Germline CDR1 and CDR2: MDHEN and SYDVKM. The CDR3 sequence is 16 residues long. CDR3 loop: CASSSPGRGEMNIQYF. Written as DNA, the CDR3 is TGTGCCAGCTCCTCACCGGGGAGAGGTGAGATGAACATTCAGTACTTC.

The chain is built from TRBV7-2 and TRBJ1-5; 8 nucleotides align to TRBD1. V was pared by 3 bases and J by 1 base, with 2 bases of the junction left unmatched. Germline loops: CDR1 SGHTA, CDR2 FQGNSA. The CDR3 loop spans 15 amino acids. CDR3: CASSLDRASNQPQHF. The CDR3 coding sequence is TGTGCCAGCAGCTTGGACAGGGCAAGCAATCAGCCCCAGCATTTT.

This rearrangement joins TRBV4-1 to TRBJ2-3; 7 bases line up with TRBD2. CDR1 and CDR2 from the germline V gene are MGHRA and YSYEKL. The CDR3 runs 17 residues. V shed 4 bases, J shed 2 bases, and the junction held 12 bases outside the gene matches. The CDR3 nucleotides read TGCGCCAGCAGCCCCGGTGCCGGGGGGTTGAACACAGATACGCAGTATTTT. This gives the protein CASSPGAGGLNTDTQYF.

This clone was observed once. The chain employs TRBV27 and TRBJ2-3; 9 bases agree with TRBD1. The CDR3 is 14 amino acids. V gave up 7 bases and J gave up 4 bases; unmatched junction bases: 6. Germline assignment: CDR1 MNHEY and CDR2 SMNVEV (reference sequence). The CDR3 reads CASTLQGAPDTQYF. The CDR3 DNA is TGTGCCAGCACGCTACAGGGGGCCCCAGATACGCAGTATTTT.

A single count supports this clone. CDR3 nucleotide sequence: TGTGCCAGCAGTGAGGGTGTCGGCAGGGGGTCTGGCTACACCTTC. Protein sequence: CASSEGVGRGSGYTF. The gene calls are TRBV6-1 and TRBJ1-2; 7 nucleotides agree with TRBD1. Germline V gene lookup returns CDR1 MNHNS and CDR2 SASEGT. After removal of 3 bases from V and 7 bases from J, the junction contained 11 bases not matched to a gene. The CDR3 loop spans 15 amino acids.

The CDR3 DNA sequence: TGTGCCTGGAACCAGGGATTCTCCTACGAGCAGTACTTC. Amino acid sequence: CAWNQGFSYEQYF. The J gene is TRBJ2-7, the V gene TRBV30, with a tentative D call TRBD1 (5 bases). The CDR3 length is 13 residues. Trimming removed 4 bases from V and 0 bases from J, with 10 bases in between. Germline CDR1 is GTSNPN and CDR2 is SVGIG (reference sequence). Combining the CDR3 with reference TRBV30 and TRBJ2-7 gives the whole variable domain SQTIHQWPATLVQPVGSPLSLECTVEGTSNPNLYWYRQAAGRGLQLLFYSVGIGQISSEVPQNLSASRPQDRQFILSSKKLLLSDSGFYLCAWNQGFSYEQYFGPGTRLTVT.

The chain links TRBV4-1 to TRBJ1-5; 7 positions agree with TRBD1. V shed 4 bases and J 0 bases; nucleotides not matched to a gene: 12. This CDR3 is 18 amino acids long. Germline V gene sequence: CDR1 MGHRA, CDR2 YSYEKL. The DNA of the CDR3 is TGCGCCAGCAGCCCAGGGGGACGGGCAGGGGTTAGCAATCAGCCCCAGCATTTT. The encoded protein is CASSPGGRAGVSNQPQHF.

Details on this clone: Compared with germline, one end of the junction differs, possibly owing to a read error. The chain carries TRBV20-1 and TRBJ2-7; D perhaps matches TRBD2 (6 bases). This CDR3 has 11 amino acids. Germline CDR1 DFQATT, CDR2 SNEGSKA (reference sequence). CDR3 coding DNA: TGCAGTGCTAGAGATCCTAGGACTACCACCTTC. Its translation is CSARDPRTTTF.

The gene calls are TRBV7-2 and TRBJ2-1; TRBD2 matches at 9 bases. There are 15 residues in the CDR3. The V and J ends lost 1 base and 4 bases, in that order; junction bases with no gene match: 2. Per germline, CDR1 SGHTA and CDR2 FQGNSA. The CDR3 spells CASSLELAGYNEQFF. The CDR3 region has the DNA TGTGCCAGCAGCTTAGAACTAGCGGGTTACAATGAGCAGTTCTTC.

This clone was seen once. The CDR3 protein is CASTGTAADQPQHF. The CDR3 DNA reads as TGTGCCAGCACCGGAACGGCCGCGGATCAGCCCCAGCATTTT. The rearrangement links TRBV6-5 to TRBJ1-5; D unclear. From germline, CDR1 is MNHEY and CDR2 SVGAGI. This CDR3 contains 14 residues. The V end lost 7 bases, the J end lost 5 bases, and 15 bases lay between the germline ends.

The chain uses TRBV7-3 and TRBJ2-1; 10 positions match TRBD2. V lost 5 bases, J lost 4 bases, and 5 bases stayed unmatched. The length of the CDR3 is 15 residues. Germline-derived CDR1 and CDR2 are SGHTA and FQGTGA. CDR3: CASSPTSGTYNEQFF. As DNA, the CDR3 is TGTGCCAGCAGCCCAACTAGCGGGACTTACAATGAGCAGTTCTTC.